The 14 T cell receptor beta chains reported below all come from one sample, sequenced in a study of response to subunit inactivated influenza vaccine. TCRdb itself ran the RT-PCR reads through MiXCR, one entry per CDR3 protein. The table shows about 310,000 distinct CDR3 sequences, with about 20% occurring only once. Sequenced material: PBMCs from blood, taken about 20 months after vaccination. These receptors were collected from a man aged 45 to 70 who received an inactivated influenza vaccine.

CDR3 in DNA: TGTGCCAGCAGTTACGGGTCAGGGGTTCGCAATCAGCCCCAGCATTTT. Amino acids: CASSYGSGVRNQPQHF. This chain connects TRBV6-2 or TRBV6-3 to TRBJ1-5, with D possibly matching TRBD1 (6 bases). The CDR3 extends over 16 amino acids. The germline V gene has CDR1 MNHEY and CDR2 SVGEGT. V lost 2 bases and J 2 bases, leaving 13 bases between the germline ends.

The table lists this clonotype with a few counts. V and J are TRBV7-2 and TRBJ1-2; possible D gene TRBD1, 6 bases. Germline V gene data show CDR1 as SGHTA and CDR2 as FQGNSA. The CDR3 is made up of 12 amino acids. V lost 5 bases and J 8 bases, leaving 12 bases between the germline ends. DNA of the CDR3: TGTGCCAGCAGCACGAGGGGGGACGGCTACACCTTC. This codes for CASSTRGDGYTF.

This clonotype was detected a few times. The V call is TRBV3-1, the J call TRBJ1-2; 8 nucleotides match TRBD1. The CDR3 sequence is 16 residues long. Germline CDR1 LGHDT, CDR2 YNNKEL (reference sequence). V trimming: 1 base; J trimming: 5 bases; junction bases outside the gene matches: 9. In DNA form, the CDR3 reads TGTGCCAGCAGCCAAGGCCGGGACAGGCTCTCGTATGGCTACACCTTC. It encodes CASSQGRDRLSYGYTF.

This chain links TRBV5-4 with TRBJ1-2, with 10 bases lining up with TRBD1. This CDR3 is 15 amino acids long. CDR1 and CDR2 from the germline V gene are SGHNT and YYREEE (reference sequence). J was trimmed by 0 bases and V by 4 bases; bases with no gene match: 3. The CDR3 DNA follows: TGTGCCAGCAGCCCGGGACAGGGGACTAACTATGGCTACACCTTC. It codes for CASSPGQGTNYGYTF.

This clonotype was observed at least ten times. The chain joins TRBV4-2 to TRBJ1-5; no firm D call. Trimming left V 4 bases short and J 5 bases short, with 12 bases between. Germline CDR1 is LGHNA and CDR2 is YNFKEQ. The CDR3 loop spans 14 amino acids. CDR3 coding DNA: TGTGCCAGCAGCCCACGAACGGGAGATCAGCCCCAGCATTTT. It is translated as CASSPRTGDQPQHF.

This rearrangement joins TRBV4-3 to TRBJ1-5; TRBD1 might be the D (5 bases). With 0 bases removed from V and 12 bases from J, the gap between germline ends came to 12 bases. Germline assignment: CDR1 LGHNA and CDR2 YSLEER. This CDR3 spans 13 amino acids. The CDR3 DNA sequence: TGCGCCAGCAGCCAAGATCCAGGGACGTACCAGCATTTT. Its translation is CASSQDPGTYQHF.

The V and J genes are TRBV27 and TRBJ2-3; perhaps D is TRBD1 or TRBD2 (6 bases each). Germline loops: CDR1 MNHEY, CDR2 SMNVEV (reference sequence). The CDR3 sequence is 15 residues long. V lost 2 bases, J lost 4 bases, and 13 bases lay in between. CDR3 protein: CASSLAGGPADTQYF. The DNA for the CDR3 is TGTGCCAGCAGTTTAGCCGGGGGCCCCGCAGATACGCAGTATTTT.

This clonotype occurred a few times. This chain uses TRBV5-1 with TRBJ1-1; D remains unclear. The CDR3 is 15 amino acids. The germline V gene encodes CDR1 SGHRS and CDR2 YFSETQ. Trimming shortened V by 4 bases and J by 1 base, and 14 bases separated the two germline ends. This CDR3 is CASSPSIPGNTEAFF. For the CDR3, the DNA is TGCGCCAGCAGCCCCTCTATTCCGGGGAACACTGAAGCTTTCTTT.

This clonotype was counted ten times or more. The rearrangement joins TRBV4-2 to TRBJ1-3, with unresolved D. V was pared by 1 base and J by 8 bases, with 12 bases between. There are 14 residues in the CDR3. Germline CDR1 reads LGHNA; CDR2 reads YNFKEQ. CDR3 sequence reads: CASSQGTGGHTIYF. The CDR3, as DNA: TGTGCCAGCAGCCAAGGGACTGGCGGCCACACCATATATTTT.

The chain employs TRBV20-1 and TRBJ2-7; TRBD2 might be the D (5 bases). The V end lost 0 bases, the J end lost 6 bases, and 9 bases lay between the germline ends. CDR3 length: 12 amino acids. Germline CDR1 is DFQATT and CDR2 is SNEGSKA (reference sequence). The CDR3 loop reads CSARDRGFEQYF. CDR3 DNA sequence: TGCAGTGCTAGAGATCGAGGGTTCGAGCAGTACTTC.

This chain connects TRBV30 to TRBJ2-1; 9 bases fit TRBD2. Germline V gives CDR1 GTSNPN, CDR2 SVGIG (reference sequence). The CDR3 totals 15 residues. V lost 3 bases to trimming and J lost 2 bases; unmatched junction nucleotides: 5. This chain's CDR3 is CAWSGLAITYNEQFF. CDR3 nucleotide sequence: TGTGCCTGGAGCGGACTAGCGATAACCTACAATGAGCAGTTCTTC.

The table lists this clonotype with many counts. The gene calls are TRBV2 and TRBJ2-7, with D maybe TRBD1 (6 bases). This CDR3 contains 12 residues. The germline V gene encodes CDR1 SNHLY and CDR2 FYNNEI. Trimming removed 6 bases from V and 2 bases from J, with 8 bases in between. CDR3 amino acids: CASRGGAYEQYF. DNA of the CDR3: TGTGCCAGCAGAGGGGGAGCCTACGAGCAGTACTTC.

This clonotype appeared a few times. J is TRBJ2-1 and V is TRBV24-1, with D maybe TRBD1 (5 bases). The CDR3 has 15 residues. The germline V gene encodes CDR1 KGHDR and CDR2 SFDVKD. V was clipped by 3 bases and J by 4 bases, with 12 bases between them. The CDR3 DNA sequence: TGTGCCACCAGTGATAGGACACCCCTTTACAATGAGCAGTTCTTC. Translation gives CATSDRTPLYNEQFF.

This clonotype was seen repeatedly, ten times or more. The J gene is TRBJ1-1, the V gene TRBV6-1; D not resolved. The CDR3 runs to 16 residues. Germline V gene sequence: CDR1 MNHNS, CDR2 SASEGT. V gave up 3 bases and J gave up 0 bases, with 14 bases separating them. Here the CDR3 reads CASSDLLLAVNTEAFF. The CDR3, as DNA: TGTGCCAGCAGTGACTTGTTGCTTGCAGTGAACACTGAAGCTTTCTTT.